This T cell receptor (beta chain) was profiled in a study of shared clonotypes between healthy human individuals. This clone appeared once. A clone one base away is much larger, so this may be a read error. This same CDR3 is encoded by further DNA sequences in the sample. This CDR3 has 14 amino acids. The germline V gene has CDR1 SGHNT and CDR2 YYREEE (reference sequence). Trimming took 3 bases from V and 6 from J; bases not matched to a gene: 3. Only in-frame clones appear in the TCRdb table, and some are missing; sequencing was by immunoSEQ multiplex PCR. The table shows over a million clones, with 75% to 80% occurring only once.

The sample comprised memory CD4+ T cells from PBMCs. Subset: CD45RA-negative fraction. The receptor comes from a young man in good health. Some clones in this sample may be carry-over from other donors' samples. The rearrangement uses TRBV5-4 and TRBJ2-3; 11 bases fit TRBD2. CDR3 bases: TGTGCCAGCAGCTCGCGGACTAGCGGGGATACGCAGTATTTT. Amino acid sequence: CASSSRTSGDTQYF.